This T cell receptor beta chain was observed in a study of cytomegalovirus exposure and HLA in healthy donors. The PCR had 60 Vbeta and 13 Jbeta primers. Assay used: immunoSEQ multiplex PCR; TCRdb lists only in-frame clones, some missing. The specimen's table records 120,000 to 150,000 clones. CDR3 size: 15 residues. V dropped 6 bases and J dropped 4; count of bases not matched to a gene: 9. The germline V gene has CDR1 ENHRY and CDR2 SYGVKD. General study results and limits: In a later analysis, most CMV-associated TCR beta chains appeared HLA-restricted. One later analysis reportedly identified an Asian-associated ancestry cluster that showed fewer N-insertions than the approximately 600-donor mean. At a 0.05 false discovery rate, a later analysis found 15,000 to 20,000 TCR beta sequences to be associated with HLA alleles.

A word on this clone: Its target is unknown.

Each donor was nominally healthy when sampled (though unrecorded immune exposures were likely). The V gene is TRBV10-3, the J gene TRBJ2-1; 7 nucleotides line up with TRBD1. Source material: PBMCs. This sequence was found in a middle-aged man in good health and CMV-seronegative. The CDR3 is CAIRGTANTYNEQFF. The CDR3 region has the DNA TGTGCCATCAGAGGGACAGCCAATACATACAATGAGCAGTTCTTC.